This T cell receptor beta chain was captured by sequencing in a study of blood T cell repertoires in COVID-19. Study-wide background: Researchers got acute and convalescent COVID-19 samples from the United States, Italy and Spain. In each case, the material was cDNA or gDNA derived from T cells, B-cell-depleted T cells, or PBMCs.

This clone has only a few counts. Germline V gene lookup returns CDR1 SGHTA and CDR2 FQGNSA. The length of the CDR3 is 15 residues. The ends lost 5 bases at V and 0 bases at J; junction bases unmatched: 5. As processed by the authors: Estimation of nucleated cell counts relied on the amplification of reference gene primers. TCRdb keeps only in-frame clones here, not all; method: immunoSEQ multiplex PCR. The DNA was the basis for D and trimming; V, J and clone size are from that table. The data contain around 130,000 clones, about 77% of them seen just once; the ten biggest clones take up 15% to 25%. The chain carries TRBV7-2 and TRBJ1-2; 8 bases map to TRBD1. This TCR was sampled from a man aged 80 or over with acute or convalescent COVID-19. Sequenced input: peripheral blood. Here the CDR3 reads CASSLQGGTNYGYTF. The CDR3 bases are TGTGCCAGCAGCCTACAGGGGGGAACTAACTATGGCTACACCTTC.